This entry describes one T cell receptor (beta chain). This entry comes from a study of blood T cell repertoires in COVID-19. On the study more broadly: Spain, Italy and the United States supplied samples that represented acute and convalescent COVID-19. From T cells, B-cell-depleted T cells, or PBMCs came the material, which was cDNA or gDNA.

Germline V gene data show CDR1 as SNHLY and CDR2 as FYNNEI. V was pared by 6 bases and J by 5 bases, with 7 bases of the junction left unmatched. This CDR3 has 15 amino acids. The protocol was immunoSEQ multiplex PCR, while the TCRdb copy is restricted to in-frame clones and leaves out a portion. The sample includes about 35,000 clones, 83% of them seen just once. This TCR was sampled from a man aged 50-59 years with acute or convalescent COVID-19. The gene calls are TRBV2 and TRBJ1-6; 7 bases match TRBD1. Material: peripheral blood. The CDR3 DNA reads TGTGCCAGCAGCTCACAGGGGATCGATAATTCACCCCTCCACTTT. Translated: CASSSQGIDNSPLHF.